This TCR beta chain was retrieved from a study of cytomegalovirus exposure and HLA in healthy donors. Broader study findings: Among TCR beta chains, those listed as cytomegalovirus-associated numbered over 150. Most CMV-associated TCR beta chains appeared HLA-restricted in a later analysis. Sequencing likely caused a cluster of highly shared sequence variants.

Researchers ran the PCR with 60 Vbeta and 13 Jbeta primers. Profiling relied on immunoSEQ multiplex PCR, and the TCRdb table lists in-frame clones only, not all of them. The top ten hold around 1.4% of the sample, which has roughly 150,000 clones, about 68% seen once. Healthy bone marrow donors made up the cohort. The length of the CDR3 is 15 residues. Germline loops: CDR1 MNHEY, CDR2 SMNVEV (reference sequence). The ends were cut back, 5 bases at V and 1 base at J, with 13 bases in the middle. Comment on this clone: Its matching antigen is unknown.

This sequence originates from a man younger than 35 in good health and CMV-seronegative. The J gene is TRBJ2-3, the V gene TRBV27, with D perhaps matching TRBD2 (5 bases). Material: PBMCs. The CDR3 bases are TGTGCCAGCAGTCCACACCAGCGGCGCACAGATACGCAGTATTTT. Encoded protein: CASSPHQRRTDTQYF.